The TCR beta chain described here comes from a study of glioma-infiltrating T cells. About this clonotype: A much bigger clone sits one base away, suggesting this may be a read error.

Amplification of TCR alpha and beta CDR3 regions from RNA used iRepertoire nested multiplex PCR. Input was about 100-450 ng of tissue mRNA or PBMC total RNA. A single record per CDR3 protein comes from TCRdb applying MiXCR to the multiplex PCR reads. The sample has about 110,000 distinct CDR3 sequences, 25% to 30% seen once. Trimming took off 2 bases at V and 9 bases at J, with 20 bases between the two ends. CDR1 and CDR2 from the germline V gene are DFQATT and SNEGSKA (reference sequence). The CDR3 totals 14 residues. This rearrangement joins TRBV20-1 to TRBJ2-7; D is perhaps TRBD1 (6 bases). The TCR sequence derives from a human donor with low-grade glioma or glioblastoma, undergoing nonglioma brain surgery, or in good health (not recorded which). The sample taken for sequencing was glioma tissue, nonneoplastic brain tissue, or PBMCs (not recorded which). The CDR3: CSARYPQGKGGQYF. The CDR3 bases are TGCAGTGCTAGATACCCGCAGGGGAAAGGGGGGCAGTACTTC.